These 17 T cell receptor beta chains originate from one sample sequenced in a study of blood T cell repertoires in COVID-19. Libraries were prepared by immunoSEQ multiplex PCR; TCRdb keeps only in-frame clonotypes and omits some of them. Of some 190,000 clones listed, 88% are singletons. Sequenced sample: peripheral blood. The origin of the receptors is a young man with active or convalescent COVID-19.

This clone was counted between two and nine times. The rearrangement links TRBV6-1 to TRBJ1-4; 11 nucleotides align to TRBD1. This CDR3 is 17 amino acids long. V lost 4 bases and J lost 8; bases outside the gene matches: 12. Germline assignment: CDR1 MNHNS and CDR2 SASEGT. The CDR3 region has the DNA TGTGCCAGCAGTGTTAAAGGACAGGGGGCGGGAGGGGAAAAACTGTTTTTT. Translating it yields CASSVKGQGAGGEKLFF.

This clone was seen more than once but under ten times. The V gene is TRBV9, the J gene TRBJ1-5; 8 nucleotides match TRBD1. The CDR3 runs 15 residues. Germline trimming cut 3 bases from V and 6 bases from J; bases unmatched to any gene: 8. Germline loops: CDR1 SGDLS, CDR2 YYNGEE. In nucleotides, the CDR3 is TGTGCCAGCAGCGCCTACGACAGGGGCGGTCAGCCCCAGCATTTT. This encodes CASSAYDRGGQPQHF.

The CDR3 region has the DNA TGTGCCTGGAGTCGCAGACAGGGAGCAAACACCATATATTTT. It encodes CAWSRRQGANTIYF. This sequence joins TRBV30 and TRBJ1-3, with 7 nucleotides matching TRBD1. The germline V gene has CDR1 GTSNPN and CDR2 SVGIG (reference sequence). V lost 2 bases and J lost 6; bases outside the gene matches: 7. The CDR3 extends over 14 amino acids.

This clone was seen a few times. This sequence joins TRBV4-2 and TRBJ1-5; the D gene is possibly TRBD1 (5 bases). V was clipped by 3 bases and J by 10 bases, with 19 bases between them. This CDR3 is built from 15 residues. Germline CDR1 reads LGHNA; CDR2 reads YNFKEQ. CDR3 protein: CASSQDRDSRFPQHF. The CDR3 DNA sequence: TGTGCCAGCAGCCAGGACCGGGACTCGCGGTTCCCCCAGCATTTT.

J is TRBJ2-6 and V is TRBV30, with 7 bases that match TRBD1. In germline, CDR1 is GTSNPN, CDR2 SVGIG (reference sequence). Trimming at V came to 1 base and at J to 4 bases, leaving 10 bases not matched to a gene. This CDR3 is 17 amino acids long. CDR3 in amino acids: CAWSEGRGKVGANVLTF. The CDR3 DNA sequence: TGTGCCTGGAGTGAAGGCAGGGGGAAAGTCGGGGCCAACGTCCTGACTTTC.

The genes are TRBV11-3 and TRBJ2-1; TRBD1 matches 10 bases. The V gene's germline CDR1 is SGHNT and CDR2 YENEEA. V was clipped by 5 bases and J by 5 bases; unmatched bases: 9. The CDR3 is 16 residues long. The CDR3 DNA reads TGTGCCAGCAGCCACAACGACAGGGGGCTGGACAATGAGCAGTTCTTC. It yields the protein CASSHNDRGLDNEQFF.

The CDR3: CASSRGAAGVDTQYF. Written as DNA, the CDR3 is TGTGCCAGCAGCCGGGGGGCCGCCGGGGTAGATACGCAGTATTTT. This rearrangement joins TRBV11-3 to TRBJ2-3; weak D call: TRBD2 (7 bases). Germline loops: CDR1 SGHNT, CDR2 YENEEA. V lost 5 bases and J lost 5, with 17 bases in between. The CDR3 sequence is 15 residues long.

This chain uses TRBV18 with TRBJ2-1; 8 nucleotides line up with TRBD2. Trimming removed 3 bases from V and 7 bases from J; junction bases left unmatched: 5. The germline V gene has CDR1 KGHSH and CDR2 LQKENI. This CDR3 has 14 amino acids. The CDR3 nucleotides read TGTGCCAGCTCACCTGGGACTAGTGGGAATGAGCAGTTCTTC. It translates to CASSPGTSGNEQFF.

The V gene is TRBV6-5, the J gene TRBJ2-2; 7 bases line up with TRBD2. This CDR3 comprises 14 residues. V gave up 4 bases and J gave up 4 bases; unmatched junction bases: 3. The V gene's germline CDR1 is MNHEY and CDR2 SVGAGI. The CDR3 DNA reads TGTGCCAGCAGTTCTAGACTAGCCACCGGGGAGCTGTTTTTT. Translated: CASSSRLATGELFF.

The J gene is TRBJ2-3, the V gene TRBV10-1, with TRBD1 matching over 9 bases. The length of the CDR3 is 16 residues. Unmatched junction bases numbered 8, after V lost 2 bases and J lost 5 bases. Germline V gene sequence: CDR1 WNHNN, CDR2 SYGVQD (reference sequence). In DNA, the CDR3 is TGCGCCAGCAGTGAGAGAACAGGGGGCGCGAGAGATACGCAGTATTTT. Encoded protein: CASSERTGGARDTQYF.

The sample holds one count of this clone. The chain links TRBV6-5 to TRBJ2-3; D possibly corresponds to TRBD2 (5 bases). Germline V gives CDR1 MNHEY, CDR2 SVGAGI. This CDR3 is 12 amino acids long. The ends were cut back, 9 bases at V and 6 bases at J, with 13 bases in the middle. CDR3 region: CASGEGWDTQYF. Here the CDR3 DNA reads TGTGCCAGTGGTGAGGGTTGGGATACGCAGTATTTT.

This clone was detected only once. The gene calls are TRBV30 and TRBJ1-1, with no clear D. The CDR3 is made up of 13 amino acids. From germline, CDR1 is GTSNPN and CDR2 SVGIG (reference sequence). V was clipped by 5 bases and J by 1 base, with 11 bases between them. CDR3 nucleotides: TGTGCCTGGTGCCTGACGGGGAACACTGAAGCTTTCTTT. Its protein product is CAWCLTGNTEAFF. Drawing the rest from reference TRBV30 and TRBJ1-1, the complete variable domain is SQTIHQWPATLVQPVGSPLSLECTVEGTSNPNLYWYRQAAGRGLQLLFYSVGIGQISSEVPQNLSASRPQDRQFILSSKKLLLSDSGFYLCAWCLTGNTEAFFGQGTRLTVV.

The sample holds one count of this clone. The V call is TRBV20-1, the J call TRBJ2-3, with TRBD2 matching over 8 bases. The CDR3 consists of 14 residues. The germline CDR1 and CDR2 sequences are DFQATT and SNEGSKA (reference sequence). Losses at the gene ends were 3 bases for V and 4 bases for J; bases not matched to a gene: 6. CDR3 protein: CSASTPGGSDTQYF. In DNA, the CDR3 is TGCAGTGCTAGTACACCGGGAGGGTCAGATACGCAGTATTTT.

The chain uses TRBV7-2 and TRBJ2-7; weak D call: TRBD1 (6 bases). V was cut by 5 bases and J by 4 bases, with 18 bases left in between. Germline lookup yields CDR1 SGHTA and CDR2 FQGNSA. This CDR3 comprises 15 residues. The CDR3 coding sequence is TGTGCCAGCAGCCCCGACAGGAGCGAGGTATACGAGCAGTACTTC. It encodes CASSPDRSEVYEQYF.

The chain couples TRBV3-1 (or the pseudogene TRBV3-2) to TRBJ2-1; D remains unclear. Germline V gene lookup returns CDR1 LGHDT and CDR2 YNNKEL (reference sequence). The CDR3 length is 14 residues. The germline V and J ends were trimmed by 0 bases and 6 bases, with 9 bases remaining between them. CDR3 nucleotides: TGTGCCAGCAGCCAAGAGCAAGCCTCCAATGAGCAGTTCTTC. It specifies CASSQEQASNEQFF.

V gene TRBV11-3 combines with J gene TRBJ2-3; TRBD2 might be the D (5 bases). Germline V CDR1 and CDR2: SGHNT, YENEEA. The CDR3 consists of 14 residues. V lost 1 base to trimming and J lost 0 bases, with 5 bases between them. This CDR3 reads CASSLAGSTDTQYF. The CDR3 nucleotides read TGTGCCAGCAGCTTAGCGGGAAGCACAGATACGCAGTATTTT.

This clone has just one count. The chain combines TRBV5-1 with TRBJ1-2; no definite D call. Deletions cut 8 bases from V and 4 bases from J, with 15 bases between. The CDR3 totals 13 residues. In germline, CDR1 is SGHRS, CDR2 YFSETQ. CDR3 DNA: TGCGCCAGTGCGACTTCCGAGGGCTATGGCTACACCTTC. The encoded protein is CASATSEGYGYTF.